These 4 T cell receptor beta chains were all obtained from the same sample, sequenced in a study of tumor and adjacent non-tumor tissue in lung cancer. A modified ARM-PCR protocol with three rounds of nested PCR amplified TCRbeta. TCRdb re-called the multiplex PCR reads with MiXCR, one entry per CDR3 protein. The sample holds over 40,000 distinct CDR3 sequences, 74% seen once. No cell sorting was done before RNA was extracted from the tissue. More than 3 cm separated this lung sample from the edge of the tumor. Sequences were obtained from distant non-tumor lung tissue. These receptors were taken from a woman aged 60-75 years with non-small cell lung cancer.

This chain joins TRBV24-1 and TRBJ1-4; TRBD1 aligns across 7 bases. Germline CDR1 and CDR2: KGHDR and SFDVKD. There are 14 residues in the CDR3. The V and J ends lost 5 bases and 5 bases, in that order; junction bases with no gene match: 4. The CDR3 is CATSGTGSNEKLFF. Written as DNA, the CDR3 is TGTGCCACCAGTGGGACAGGATCCAATGAAAAACTGTTTTTT.

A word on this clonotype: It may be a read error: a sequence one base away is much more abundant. CDR3 protein: CASNQAAWEGTGELFF. CDR3 bases: TGTGCCAGCAACCAAGCGGCGTGGGAGGGCACCGGGGAGCTGTTTTTT. This chain connects TRBV4-2 to TRBJ2-2; TRBD2 matches 7 bases. The V gene's germline CDR1 is LGHNA and CDR2 YNFKEQ. CDR3 length: 16 residues.

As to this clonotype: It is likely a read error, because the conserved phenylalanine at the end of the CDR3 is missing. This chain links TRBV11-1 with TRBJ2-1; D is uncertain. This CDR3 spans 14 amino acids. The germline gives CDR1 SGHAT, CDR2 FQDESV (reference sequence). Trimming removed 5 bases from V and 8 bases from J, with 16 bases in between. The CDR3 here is CASSRAGGFDEQFN. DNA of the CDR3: TGTGCCAGCAGCCGGGCCGGTGGATTCGATGAGCAGTTCAAC.

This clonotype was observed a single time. The CDR3 nucleotides are TGCGCCAGCAGCCCCCTACCCCCTGGGACCACCCGAGAGACCCAGTACTTC. Amino acid sequence: CASSPLPPGTTRETQYF. V is TRBV4-1 and J is TRBJ2-5, with D perhaps being TRBD1 or TRBD2 (5 bases each). The ends were cut back, 4 bases at V and 4 bases at J, with 22 bases in the middle. The CDR3 has 17 amino acids. Germline V gene sequence: CDR1 MGHRA, CDR2 YSYEKL.